The 2 T cell receptor beta chains below all came from one sample that was sequenced in a study of T cells after yellow fever vaccination. One entry per CDR3 protein, called by TCRdb with MiXCR from the 5' RACE reads. The repertoire holds some 390,000 distinct CDR3 sequences, with 6.2% as singletons. The specimen comprised PBMCs, sampled 5 days after the yellow fever booster vaccination. The receptors come from a man younger than 40 who received the YFV17D yellow fever vaccine.

This clonotype was found a few times. The chain is built from TRBV24-1 and TRBJ2-1; perhaps TRBD1 as D (6 bases). CDR3 length: 14 amino acids. Trimming removed 1 base from V and 9 bases from J, with 12 bases in between. Germline CDR1 and CDR2: KGHDR and SFDVKD. The CDR3 sequence is CATSDFRQGSEQFF. DNA for the CDR3: TGTGCCACCAGTGATTTCAGGCAGGGGAGTGAGCAGTTCTTC.

Ten or more counts support this clonotype. This chain joins TRBV20-1 and TRBJ1-1; D ambiguous. Germline assignment: CDR1 DFQATT and CDR2 SNEGSKA (reference sequence). The V end was cut by 3 bases, the J end by 3 bases, with 5 bases between. CDR3 size: 11 residues. CDR3 protein: CSARPYTEAFF. Here the CDR3 DNA reads TGCAGTGCTAGGCCGTACACTGAAGCTTTCTTT.